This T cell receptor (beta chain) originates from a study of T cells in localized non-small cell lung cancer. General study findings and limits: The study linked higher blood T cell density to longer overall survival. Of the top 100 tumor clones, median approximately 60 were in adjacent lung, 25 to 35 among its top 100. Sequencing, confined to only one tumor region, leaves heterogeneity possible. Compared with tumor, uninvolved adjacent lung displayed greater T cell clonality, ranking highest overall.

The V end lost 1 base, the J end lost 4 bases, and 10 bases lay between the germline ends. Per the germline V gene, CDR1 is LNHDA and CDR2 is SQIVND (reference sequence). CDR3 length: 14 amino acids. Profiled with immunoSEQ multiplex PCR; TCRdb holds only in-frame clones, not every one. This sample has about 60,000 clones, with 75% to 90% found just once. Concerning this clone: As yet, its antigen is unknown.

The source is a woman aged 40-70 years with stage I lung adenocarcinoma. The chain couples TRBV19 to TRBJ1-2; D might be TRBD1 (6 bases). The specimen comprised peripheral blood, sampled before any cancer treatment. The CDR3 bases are TGTGCCAGTAGTATAGGGCAGGGGATCTATGGCTACACCTTC. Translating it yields CASSIGQGIYGYTF.